This T cell receptor beta chain was recorded in a study of read filtering for tumor transcriptome and immune sequencing (dated by TCRdb to the early 2020s). Broadly, across the study: The cohort consisted of some 16 male and approximately 15 female patients, with a mean age of 65.9 years and an age range of about 47 to 90. By revised international staging, about 8 patients were R-ISS I, approximately 15 were R-ISS II and 6 or 7 were R-ISS III. Using the same bone marrow samples, the study ran both targeted immune repertoire sequencing and bulk whole-transcriptome sequencing and then compared the TCR repertoires from each method. After DNase treatment, whole-transcriptome libraries were prepared using the TruSeq RNA Access Library Prep Kit. Per sample, about 4.05 to 11 million TCR-region mapped reads were obtained with IR-seq, compared with only roughly 80 to 1,300 with RNA-seq. One of the main goals was to work out a read-filtering strategy for immune repertoire data, in particular whether clonotypes backed by only a single read should be removed.

At least ten counts were recorded for this clonotype. The specificity of this receptor is unknown. Base qualities were left out, and no much larger clone turns up one base away. The paper as a whole reports these results and caveats: Removing single-read clonotypes increased the correlation between IR-seq and RNA-seq shared clonotype proportions. Rather than purified T cells, the sorted CD138-negative fraction was a mixed bone marrow immune population. In IR-seq, single-read clonotypes were 80% to 90% of clonotypes but 3% to 4.5% of total reads; in RNA-seq they were roughly 72% of clonotypes and 35% to 50% of reads. Compared with RNA-seq, IR-seq captured clonotypes at much higher depth and more reliably, and a smaller IR-seq throughput was enough to identify most shared clonotypes.

The Immunoverse kit was used to build TCR libraries from about 430 ng RNA, with molecular barcoded adaptors covering alpha/delta and beta/gamma chains. TCR library preparation used the same RNA that went into transcriptome sequencing. Sequencing of the TCR libraries was done on an Illumina HiSeq 4000 with 2 x 150 cycles. The authors' pipeline ran thus. Using MiXCR, which included quality filtering and error correction, TCR reads were aligned to human V, D, J and C references and then assembled into CDR3 clonotypes. The tcR package in R was used to analyze clonotype counts and gene usage diversity. For inspection of raw mapping reads, RNA-seq reads were mapped by STAR aligner version 2.5.3a onto GRCh37 of the human genome. To test how sequencing depth affects detected clonotypes, IR-seq fastq files were randomly downsampled with Seqtk 1.3. TCRdb's own reprocessing of the public reads used fastp at Q25 and MiXCR and kept productive beta chains. CDR3 protein duplicates are merged, each entry listing the most common genes and DNA. For this entry, the V and J calls and clone size follow TCRdb and not the study's own pipeline. This sample has fewer than 45,000 distinct CDR3 sequences in its table, and about an eighth of those were observed once. The top ten clones comprise 30% of the sample.

Each patient had bone marrow sampled at the time of active disease. Ficoll-Hypaque density gradient centrifugation was used to isolate bone marrow mononuclear cells. Myeloma plasma cells were removed and CD138-negative cells were obtained by negative selection following labeling with CD138 magnetic microbeads on a MACS separator. Flow cytometry on an Attune NxT with CD138 antibodies was used to check the purity of the isolated cells. Total RNA was extracted with TRIzol reagent and quantified with a NanoDrop spectrophotometer. For each patient, paired RNA-seq and IR-seq were run on the CD138-negative bone marrow sample from that patient. The sequenced sample was a population of CD138-negative cells sorted from bone marrow. The cell subset or site label, as the study defines it: bone marrow mononuclear cells depleted of CD138+ plasma/myeloma cells by negative magnetic selection. The clonotype originates from a donor at least 40 years old with multiple myeloma.

The nucleotide sequence is TGTGCCAGCTCACCAGCGGGGGACAGGGTTCAGCCCCAGCATTTT. Translated, it reads CASSPAGDRVQPQHF. The rearrangement joined TRBV18 to TRBJ1-5, and 9 junctional nucleotides match TRBD1. Here V drops 2 bases and J drops 6 bases, and the junction holds 5 bases not matched to any gene. Based on the germline V gene, the CDR1 and CDR2 sequences are KGHSH and LQKENI. The cysteine opens and the phenylalanine closes a CDR3 of 15 amino acids. The kept DNA is CDR3 alone, 45 bases in frame from the first base. When the CDR3 is completed using the reference TRBV18 and TRBJ1-5 genes on either side, the full variable domain is NAGVMQNPRHLVRRRGQEARLRCSPMKGHSHVYWYRQLPEEGLKFMVYLQKENIIDESGMPKERFSAEFPKEGPSILRIQQVVRGDSAAYFCASSPAGDRVQPQHFGDGTRLSIL.